The next 27 T cell receptor beta chains were all read from a single sample in a study of T-cell memory formation after mild COVID-19. TCRdb reprocessed the 5' RACE reads via MiXCR and lists one record per CDR3 protein. The repertoire has about 110,000 distinct CDR3 sequences, about an eighth of them found once; the top ten carry around 30%. The sample was PBMCs or a T cell subset sorted from them (not recorded which). These receptors were collected from an adult woman who had mild COVID-19 (a few samples of this study predate the infection). Cell type and time point are not known.

This clonotype was counted only a few times. The V call is TRBV5-6, the J call TRBJ2-7; 7 positions agree with TRBD2. CDR3 length: 15 amino acids. V lost 3 bases, J lost 4 bases, and 10 bases stayed unmatched. Germline CDR1 is SGHDT and CDR2 is YYEEEE. CDR3 protein: CASSSRSRGIYEQYF. Here the CDR3 DNA reads TGTGCCAGCAGCTCGCGATCGCGGGGGATATACGAGCAGTACTTC.

This clonotype is categorized as medium-sized. The J gene is TRBJ2-3, the V gene TRBV2, with D possibly matching TRBD2 (5 bases). CDR1 and CDR2 (germline): SNHLY, FYNNEI. V was shortened by 2 bases and J by 5 bases, with 14 bases between the two germline ends. This CDR3 region has 15 residues. The CDR3 sequence is CASSERMSRGDTQYF. CDR3 sequence (DNA): TGTGCCAGCAGTGAAAGGATGAGTCGGGGAGATACGCAGTATTTT.

This clonotype was detected many times. The chain employs TRBV12-3 or TRBV12-4 and TRBJ2-2; D might be TRBD1 (6 bases). This CDR3 is built from 15 residues. Trimming shortened V by 7 bases and J by 0 bases, and 12 bases separated the two germline ends. CDR3 DNA sequence: TGTGCCAGCACCGCCGGGACACCGAACACCGGGGAGCTGTTTTTT. It specifies CASTAGTPNTGELFF.

V and J are TRBV5-1 and TRBJ1-1; TRBD1 matches at 11 bases. V gave up 4 bases and J gave up 3 bases; unmatched junction bases: 2. CDR1 and CDR2 from the germline V gene are SGHRS and YFSETQ. CDR3 length: 14 residues. The CDR3 protein is CASSEGQGDTEAFF. CDR3 nucleotide sequence: TGCGCCAGCAGCGAGGGACAGGGGGACACTGAAGCTTTCTTT.

The chain couples TRBV5-1 to TRBJ2-1; 10 bases fit TRBD2. Trimming took 0 bases from V and 8 from J; bases not matched to a gene: 8. The CDR3 sequence is 16 residues long. Germline V lookup: CDR1 SGHRS, CDR2 YFSETQ. CDR3 sequence: CASSLVELAGVYEQFF. The DNA of the CDR3 is TGCGCCAGCAGCTTGGTTGAGCTAGCGGGAGTCTATGAGCAGTTCTTC.

This clonotype has only a few counts. The chain uses TRBV29-1 and TRBJ2-6; 10 bases agree with TRBD1. CDR1 is SQVTM, CDR2 ANQGSEA, per germline. The CDR3 length is 17 residues. The trim removed 5 bases at V and 2 bases at J, leaving 9 bases unmatched. The CDR3 spells CSVIGTGDGTGANVLTF. The CDR3 nucleotides read TGCAGCGTTATAGGGACAGGGGACGGCACTGGGGCCAACGTCCTGACTTTC.

Ten or more counts support this clonotype. This chain uses TRBV7-9 with TRBJ2-3; D could derive from TRBD1 or TRBD2 (5 bases each). Germline CDR1 SEHNR, CDR2 FQNEAQ (reference sequence). The CDR3 covers 15 residues. The V and J ends lost 0 bases and 3 bases respectively, with 10 bases between them. This CDR3 is CASSLAGEGTDTQYF. CDR3 in DNA: TGTGCCAGCAGCTTAGCGGGAGAGGGGACAGATACGCAGTATTTT.

This clonotype was seen a few times. The V gene is TRBV12-3 or TRBV12-4, the J gene TRBJ2-1; D is ambiguous. The CDR3 has 14 amino acids. V shed 2 bases and J shed 0 bases, with 5 bases lying between them. DNA for the CDR3: TGTGCCAGCAGTTTACTGGCCTCCTACAATGAGCAGTTCTTC. It translates to CASSLLASYNEQFF.

This clonotype was detected only a few times. The chain has TRBV7-8 and TRBJ1-1; D uncertain. This CDR3 contains 15 residues. Trimming removed 0 bases from V and 3 bases from J, with 11 bases in between. Germline CDR1 SGHVS, CDR2 FQNEAQ. CDR3 nucleotide sequence: TGTGCCAGCAGCTTAGCAGTACGAGTATACACTGAAGCTTTCTTT. Protein sequence: CASSLAVRVYTEAFF. Drawing the rest from reference TRBV7-8 and TRBJ1-1, the complete variable domain is GAGVSQSPRYKVAKRGQDVALRCDPISGHVSLFWYQQALGQGPEFLTYFQNEAQLDKSGLPSDRFFAERPEGSVSTLKIQRTQQEDSAVYLCASSLAVRVYTEAFFGQGTRLTVV.

This chain links TRBV12-3 or TRBV12-4 with TRBJ2-1; no clear D gene. There are 14 residues in the CDR3. V lost 2 bases to trimming and J lost 0 bases, with 5 bases between them. The CDR3 DNA reads TGTGCCAGCAGTTTACCAAGCTCCTACAATGAGCAGTTCTTC. It is translated as CASSLPSSYNEQFF.

This clonotype has only a few counts. The rearrangement joins TRBV9 to TRBJ1-5; D possibly corresponds to TRBD1 (5 bases). The V end was cut by 6 bases, the J end by 3 bases, with 13 bases between. The CDR3 contains 14 residues. The germline V gene has CDR1 SGDLS and CDR2 YYNGEE. DNA of the CDR3: TGTGCCAGCAATCCAGGGCCCCACAATCAGCCCCAGCATTTT. It is translated as CASNPGPHNQPQHF.

This clonotype has more than one count but fewer than ten. The chain links TRBV29-1 to TRBJ2-7; D gene unclear. Germline values: CDR1 SQVTM, CDR2 ANQGSEA. Trimming cost V 4 bases and J 3 bases, with 19 bases left between them. The CDR3 has 15 amino acids. CDR3 bases: TGCAGCGTTGTATTTTCTCGGGTCGTAGACTACGAGCAGTACTTC. Amino acid sequence: CSVVFSRVVDYEQYF.

This clonotype qualifies as medium-sized. The chain joins TRBV7-2 to TRBJ2-1; tentative D call: TRBD1 (6 bases). The CDR3 has 15 residues. Trimming left V 6 bases short and J 8 bases short, with 20 bases between. The germline CDR1 and CDR2 sequences are SGHTA and FQGNSA. CDR3: CASRDIGTFGDEQFF. The CDR3 nucleotides read TGTGCCAGCAGAGATATCGGGACATTCGGCGATGAGCAGTTCTTC.

The gene calls are TRBV5-1 and TRBJ2-3, with D uncertain. Looked up from germline, CDR1 is SGHRS and CDR2 is YFSETQ. The CDR3 spans 13 residues. Trimming left V 4 bases short and J 2 bases short, with 8 bases between. The CDR3 sequence is CASSALVTDTQYF. In DNA, the CDR3 is TGCGCCAGCAGCGCCCTAGTCACAGATACGCAGTATTTT.

This chain connects TRBV12-3 or TRBV12-4 to TRBJ2-7; 11 bases are shared with TRBD2. This CDR3 has 17 residues. Unmatched junction bases numbered 12, after V lost 4 bases and J lost 4 bases. The CDR3 DNA sequence: TGTGCCAGCAGTTCCCTAGCGGGGGGCATCACAGGGTACGAGCAGTACTTC. This codes for CASSSLAGGITGYEQYF.

There are a few counts of this clonotype. The chain uses TRBV2 and TRBJ2-2; D is undetermined. Germline loops: CDR1 SNHLY, CDR2 FYNNEI. This CDR3 is built from 14 residues. V dropped 2 bases and J dropped 3 bases, with 7 bases sitting between them. In DNA form, the CDR3 reads TGTGCCAGCAGTGAATACCGTGACACCGGGGAGCTGTTTTTT. This translates into CASSEYRDTGELFF.

This clonotype has only a few counts. This chain uses TRBV7-9 with TRBJ2-7; D is possibly TRBD1 or TRBD2 (5 bases each). CDR1 is SEHNR and CDR2 is FQNEAQ in the germline V gene (reference sequence). CDR3 size: 13 residues. V lost 8 bases, J lost 3 bases, and 14 bases lay in between. CDR3 nucleotide sequence: TGTGCCAGCCACCCCCCGGGGCGCTACGAGCAGTACTTC. Its translation is CASHPPGRYEQYF.

This clonotype was detected only a few times. The gene calls are TRBV9 and TRBJ2-7; no clear D gene. In germline, CDR1 is SGDLS, CDR2 YYNGEE. The CDR3 has 15 residues. V lost 0 bases to trimming and J lost 5 bases, with 15 bases between them. CDR3 sequence reads: CASSVDWASPNEQYF. The CDR3 DNA reads as TGTGCCAGCAGCGTAGACTGGGCCAGCCCCAACGAGCAGTACTTC.

The V and J genes are TRBV20-1 and TRBJ2-4; a weak D match, TRBD2 (5 bases). V shed 0 bases and J shed 9 bases, with 15 bases lying between them. Germline CDR1 and CDR2: DFQATT and SNEGSKA (reference sequence). The CDR3 spans 14 residues. Written as DNA, the CDR3 is TGCAGTGCTAGAGAACGTTGGGGTCGGGGCATTCAGTACTTC. Its protein is CSARERWGRGIQYF.

The chain uses TRBV7-6 and TRBJ2-1; 13 nucleotides line up with TRBD2. This CDR3 comprises 15 residues. Per germline, CDR1 SGHVS and CDR2 FNYEAQ. The ends lost 5 bases at V and 5 bases at J; junction bases unmatched: 3. The CDR3 coding sequence is TGTGCCAGCAGCCCGACTAGCGGGAGGAACAATGAGCAGTTCTTC. Amino acids: CASSPTSGRNNEQFF.

This clonotype was seen only a few times. The chain employs TRBV10-3 and TRBJ2-6; possibly TRBD2 for D (5 bases). The CDR3 length is 17 residues. Deletions cut 10 bases from V and 4 bases from J, with 23 bases between. Germline assignment: CDR1 ENHRY and CDR2 SYGVKD. The CDR3 nucleotides are TGTGCCACGAGCGAAAACAGAGGGCCGCCCGGGGCCAACGTCCTGACTTTC. Protein sequence: CATSENRGPPGANVLTF.

This clonotype has a count of ten or more. V and J are TRBV5-1 and TRBJ2-5; no clear D gene. This CDR3 spans 14 amino acids. V lost 0 bases, J lost 2 bases, and 8 bases lay in between. Germline-derived CDR1 and CDR2 are SGHRS and YFSETQ. Here the CDR3 reads CASSLEAQQETQYF. In DNA, the CDR3 is TGCGCCAGCAGCTTGGAGGCCCAACAAGAGACCCAGTACTTC.

This clonotype was recorded many times. The chain recombines TRBV24-1 with TRBJ2-2; D gene unclear. V gave up 5 bases and J gave up 4 bases, with 10 bases separating them. CDR1 KGHDR and CDR2 SFDVKD come from the germline V gene. The CDR3 runs 14 residues. CDR3 amino acids: CATSVGLGTGELFF. The CDR3 DNA is TGTGCCACCAGTGTCGGCTTAGGCACCGGGGAGCTGTTTTTT.

This rearrangement joins TRBV7-2 to TRBJ1-1, with 9 bases fitting TRBD1. Per germline, CDR1 SGHTA and CDR2 FQGNSA. V trimming: 5 bases; J trimming: 3 bases; junction bases outside the gene matches: 4. This CDR3 contains 14 residues. CDR3 nucleotide sequence: TGTGCCAGCAGCGTATGGACAGGGGACACTGAAGCTTTCTTT. It encodes CASSVWTGDTEAFF.

This chain joins TRBV12-3 or TRBV12-4 and TRBJ2-5; tentatively, D is TRBD2 (6 bases). The CDR3 has 15 residues. Deletions cut 4 bases from V and 2 bases from J, with 14 bases between. In DNA, the CDR3 is TGTGCCAGCAGTTGGGGGGAGAGCATTCAAGAGACCCAGTACTTC. This translates into CASSWGESIQETQYF.

The CDR3, as DNA: TGCGCCAGCAGCCTGGGACAGGGTGATGAAAAACTGTTTTTT. This gives the protein CASSLGQGDEKLFF. V gene TRBV5-1 combines with J gene TRBJ1-4; 9 bases agree with TRBD1. V dropped 4 bases and J dropped 6; count of bases not matched to a gene: 4. Germline V gives CDR1 SGHRS, CDR2 YFSETQ. The CDR3 sequence is 14 residues long.

In its sample, this clonotype was seen a few times. V usage is TRBV11-2 and J usage is TRBJ2-6; D might be TRBD1 (5 bases). The V end lost 0 bases, the J end lost 0 bases, and 15 bases lay between the germline ends. There are 19 residues in the CDR3. Germline CDR1 reads SGHAT; CDR2 reads FQNNGV. CDR3 coding DNA: TGTGCCAGCAGCTTAGATCGCTGGGGCTCACTCTCTGGGGCCAACGTCCTGACTTTC. Amino acids: CASSLDRWGSLSGANVLTF.